This T cell receptor (beta chain) was found in a study of shared clonotypes between healthy human individuals. Turning to the study itself: The donors, a couple of women and three men, were aged 18 to 49.

This clone has ten or more counts. At the DNA level, this CDR3 is encoded by other sequences in the same sample as well. The repertoire was sequenced with immunoSEQ multiplex PCR; TCRdb's copy has only in-frame clones and lacks some. The data hold over 400,000 clones, with 81% observed a single time. Looked up from germline, CDR1 is GTSNPN and CDR2 is SVGIG (reference sequence). This CDR3 has 14 residues. V lost 1 base and J lost 2; bases outside the gene matches: 5. Source material: PBMCs. The TCR originated in a woman aged 40 to 50 in good health. Some clones in this sample may be carry-over from other donors' samples. V is TRBV30 and J is TRBJ2-7; 7 bases align to TRBD1. The CDR3 DNA is TGTGCCTGGAGTGGACAGGGCTCTACCTACGAGCAGTACTTC. Its translation: CAWSGQGSTYEQYF.